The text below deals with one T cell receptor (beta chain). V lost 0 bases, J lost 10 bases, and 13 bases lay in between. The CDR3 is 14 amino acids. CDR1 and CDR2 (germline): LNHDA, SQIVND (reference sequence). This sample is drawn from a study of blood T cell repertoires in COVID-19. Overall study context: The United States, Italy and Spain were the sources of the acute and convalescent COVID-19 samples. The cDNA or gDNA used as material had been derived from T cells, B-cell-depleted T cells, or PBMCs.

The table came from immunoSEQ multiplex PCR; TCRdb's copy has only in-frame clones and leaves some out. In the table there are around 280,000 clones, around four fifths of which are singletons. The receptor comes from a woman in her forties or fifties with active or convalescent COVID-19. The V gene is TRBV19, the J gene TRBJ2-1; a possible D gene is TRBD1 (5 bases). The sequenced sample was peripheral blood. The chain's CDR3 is CASSIEGASWEQFF. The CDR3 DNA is TGTGCCAGTAGTATAGAAGGGGCCTCATGGGAGCAGTTCTTC.